This T cell receptor (beta chain) was sequenced in a study of T cells in Graves' hyperthyroidism and ophthalmopathy. Ophthalmopathy patients all had a Clinical Activity Score of at least 3, a NOSPECS grade of at least 4 and disease under 3 months old. RNA transcripts provided the source from which TCR beta CDR3 regions were amplified. Initially, a first-round RT-PCR of the TCR CDR3 employed the HTBI primer set. TCRdb ran MiXCR on the multiplex PCR reads and lists one entry per CDR3 protein. The sample carries 640,000 or so distinct CDR3 sequences, 14% to 15% recorded once. The sequenced sample consisted of blood. The TCR sequence derives from a woman aged 40 to 50 with Graves' ophthalmopathy.

In nucleotides, the CDR3 is TGTGCCAGCAACAAACTCGGACGGAACACCGGGGAGCTGTTTTTT. Its translation: CASNKLGRNTGELFF. The rearrangement uses TRBV6-2 or TRBV6-3 and TRBJ2-2; no firm D call. Germline assignment: CDR1 MNHEY and CDR2 SVGEGT. The CDR3 covers 15 residues. Trimming removed 7 bases at V and 1 base at J, with 13 bases between.